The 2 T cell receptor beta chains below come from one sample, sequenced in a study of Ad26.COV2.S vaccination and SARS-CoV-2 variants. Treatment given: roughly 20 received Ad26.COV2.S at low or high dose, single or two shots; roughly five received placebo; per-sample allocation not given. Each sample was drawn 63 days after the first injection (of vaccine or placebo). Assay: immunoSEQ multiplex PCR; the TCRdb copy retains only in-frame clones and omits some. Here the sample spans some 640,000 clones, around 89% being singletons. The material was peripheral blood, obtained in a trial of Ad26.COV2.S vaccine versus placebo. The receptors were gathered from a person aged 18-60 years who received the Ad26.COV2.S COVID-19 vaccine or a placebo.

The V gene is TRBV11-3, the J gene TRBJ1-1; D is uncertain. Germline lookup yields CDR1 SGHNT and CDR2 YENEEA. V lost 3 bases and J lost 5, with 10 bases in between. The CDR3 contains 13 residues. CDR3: CASSFGESTEAFF. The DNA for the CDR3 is TGTGCCAGCAGCTTCGGGGAGAGTACTGAAGCTTTCTTT. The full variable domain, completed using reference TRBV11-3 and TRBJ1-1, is EAGVVQSPRYKIIEKKQPVAFWCNPISGHNTLYWYLQNLGQGPELLIRYENEEAVDDSQLPKDRFSAERLKGVDSTLKIQPAELGDSAVYLCASSFGESTEAFFGQGTRLTVV.

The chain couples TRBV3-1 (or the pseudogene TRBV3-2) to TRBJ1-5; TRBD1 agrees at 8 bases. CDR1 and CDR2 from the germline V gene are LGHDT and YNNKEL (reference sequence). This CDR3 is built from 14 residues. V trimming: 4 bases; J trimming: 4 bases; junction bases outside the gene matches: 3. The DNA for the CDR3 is TGTGCCAGCAGCCTGGGACAGGCGAATCAGCCCCAGCATTTT. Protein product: CASSLGQANQPQHF.